The 10 T cell receptor beta chains below come from one sample, sequenced in a study of technical replicates of blood from a handful of donors (dated 2017 in TCRdb). The library was prepared using the immunoSEQ multiplex PCR assay. TCRdb holds this immuneACCESS table with in-frame rearrangements only. Some clones are missing; in checked studies, unresolved V genes explain under half, and the rest has no known cause. The table for this sample lists more than 65,000 clones; roughly 94% of them were counted only once. In total, the top ten clones hold approximately 0.24% of the sample. The sequenced material came from T cells isolated from PBMCs. Receptors originate from a human donor in good health.

This clone showed up just once. The rearrangement joins TRBV30 to TRBJ1-1; no clear D gene. The V gene lost 0 bases and the J gene lost 4 bases, with 6 bases spanning the gap. Germline V CDR1 and CDR2: GTSNPN, SVGIG (reference sequence). This CDR3 contains 12 residues. As DNA, the CDR3 is TGTGCCTGGAGTGTAACCAGCACTGAAGCTTTCTTT. Its protein is CAWSVTSTEAFF.

The V call is TRBV7-2, the J call TRBJ1-1, with D perhaps TRBD1 (6 bases). The length of the CDR3 is 13 residues. Per the germline V gene, CDR1 is SGHTA and CDR2 is FQGNSA. Trimming took off 5 bases at V and 8 bases at J, with 15 bases between the two ends. The CDR3 protein is CASSRTKDREAFF. In DNA form, the CDR3 reads TGTGCCAGCAGCCGAACAAAAGACAGGGAAGCTTTCTTT.

The gene calls are TRBV5-1 and TRBJ2-1; 11 nucleotides line up with TRBD2. V trimming: 1 base; J trimming: 7 bases; junction bases outside the gene matches: 7. The CDR3 runs to 16 residues. CDR1 and CDR2 (germline): SGHRS, YFSETQ. CDR3 protein: CASSLPLAGGQNEQFF. In nucleotides, the CDR3 is TGCGCCAGCAGCTTGCCCTTAGCGGGAGGGCAGAATGAGCAGTTCTTC.

This clone was seen a single time. V and J are TRBV7-9 and TRBJ2-5; 9 bases agree with TRBD2. Germline CDR1 SEHNR, CDR2 FQNEAQ (reference sequence). With V trimmed by 5 bases and J by 4 bases, 11 bases remained unmatched. The CDR3 is 16 amino acids. CDR3 bases: TGTGCCAGCAGCGATCGGACTAGCGCCCTCGGAGAGACCCAGTACTTC. Amino acid sequence: CASSDRTSALGETQYF.

The chain links TRBV28 to TRBJ2-1; 8 bases fit TRBD1. With V trimmed by 1 base and J by 9 bases, 8 bases remained unmatched. CDR3 size: 15 residues. CDR1 is MDHEN, CDR2 SYDVKM, per germline. This CDR3 is CASSLLQGVEVEQFF. The CDR3 coding sequence is TGTGCCAGCAGTTTATTACAGGGGGTTGAGGTTGAGCAGTTCTTC.

J is TRBJ2-3 and V is TRBV28, with D perhaps matching TRBD1 (5 bases). The CDR3 runs 17 residues. The germline CDR1 and CDR2 sequences are MDHEN and SYDVKM. The V end was cut by 3 bases, the J end by 6 bases, with 22 bases between. The CDR3 loop reads CASSFWGGDKGMDTQYF. The DNA of the CDR3 is TGTGCCAGCAGTTTTTGGGGCGGTGACAAAGGGATGGATACGCAGTATTTT.

As concerns this clone: One end of the junction does not line up with germline, which may come from a read error. In nucleotides, the CDR3 is TGTGCCAGCGGCCCGGGGAACAGAATCTTC. This encodes CASGPGNRIF. The chain is built from TRBV5-6 and TRBJ1-2; D gene unclear. Germline V CDR1 and CDR2: SGHDT, YYEEEE. This CDR3 has 10 residues.

The chain is built from TRBV5-4 and TRBJ2-3; weak D call: TRBD1 (5 bases). CDR3 size: 16 residues. With 4 bases removed from V and 7 bases from J, the gap between germline ends came to 22 bases. The germline V gene has CDR1 SGHNT and CDR2 YYREEE (reference sequence). The CDR3 coding sequence is TGTGCCAGCAGCGACTTAATTGACAGATCCATGCATACGCAGTATTTT. It is translated as CASSDLIDRSMHTQYF.

This chain joins TRBV5-1 and TRBJ1-4, with a weak D call TRBD1 (6 bases). There are 17 residues in the CDR3. Germline CDR1 SGHRS, CDR2 YFSETQ. V lost 3 bases and J lost 1, with 16 bases in between. The CDR3: CASSSQGNTLTNEKLFF. In nucleotides, the CDR3 is TGCGCCAGCAGCTCACAGGGCAATACGTTAACTAATGAAAAACTGTTTTTT.

V and J are TRBV7-2 and TRBJ2-3; tentatively, D is TRBD2 (6 bases). This CDR3 has 17 amino acids. The germline V and J ends were trimmed by 1 base and 2 bases, with 16 bases remaining between them. The germline gives CDR1 SGHTA, CDR2 FQGNSA. The CDR3 loop reads CASSLGSRTILTDTQYF. In DNA, the CDR3 is TGTGCCAGCAGCTTAGGGTCGAGGACTATACTCACAGATACGCAGTATTTT. Together with reference TRBV7-2 and TRBJ2-3, the CDR3 gives the full variable domain: GAGVSQSPSNKVTEKGKDVELRCDPISGHTALYWYRQSLGQGLEFLIYFQGNSAPDKSGLPSDRFSAERTGGSVSTLTIQRTQQEDSAVYLCASSLGSRTILTDTQYFGPGTRLTVL.